The clone carrying this T cell receptor (beta chain) was recorded at least ten times. This sample was taken from a study of T cells in Graves' hyperthyroidism and ophthalmopathy. Reasons for excluding patients were uncontrolled infection, other autoimmune disease, pregnancy or lactation. RNA transcripts served as the template for amplifying TCR beta CDR3 regions. The primer set for the first-round RT-PCR of the TCR CDR3 was HTBI. Each CDR3 protein is one row after TCRdb ran MiXCR on the multiplex PCR reads. The repertoire holds roughly 290,000 distinct CDR3 sequences, with 13% as singletons. Germline-derived CDR1 and CDR2 are LNHDA and SQIVND (reference sequence). The CDR3 has 17 amino acids. Between the trimmed V and J ends, which lost 4 bases and 0 bases, there was a span of 18 bases.

The receptor's source is a woman aged 25 to 45 with Graves' hyperthyroidism that later progressed to Graves' ophthalmopathy. V is TRBV19 and J is TRBJ1-1; D gene uncertain. The sequenced sample consisted of blood. As DNA, the CDR3 is TGTGCCAGTAGTAATAAGGCAGGACCGTATTTGAACACTGAAGCTTTCTTT. Amino acid sequence: CASSNKAGPYLNTEAFF.